Each of the 12 T cell receptor beta chains below was sequenced from the same sample in a study of blood T cell repertoires in COVID-19. Generated by immunoSEQ multiplex PCR, the TCRdb table keeps only in-frame clones and is missing some. In the table there are 110,000 or so clones, 85% of which are singletons. Sequences were obtained from peripheral blood. The receptors originated from a human donor in a cohort sampled during active COVID-19.

The gene calls are TRBV27 and TRBJ2-7, with a possible D match to TRBD1 (5 bases). V was shortened by 5 bases and J by 4 bases, with 18 bases between the two germline ends. This CDR3 has 15 amino acids. CDR1 and CDR2 (germline): MNHEY, SMNVEV (reference sequence). CDR3 DNA: TGTGCCAGCAGTAACAACCCAGACAGACCTTACGAGCAGTACTTC. This encodes CASSNNPDRPYEQYF.

The chain employs TRBV7-2 and TRBJ2-7, with a possible D match to TRBD2 (7 bases). This CDR3 has 15 residues. The V gene's germline CDR1 is SGHTA and CDR2 FQGNSA. Trimming stripped 7 bases from V and 3 bases from J, with 19 bases between. The CDR3 DNA sequence: TGTGCCAGCACTCTAGTGGGGGGGGGCCGCTACGAGCAGTACTTC. Protein: CASTLVGGGRYEQYF. Full variable domain (outside the CDR3, taken from reference TRBV7-2 and TRBJ2-7): GAGVSQSPSNKVTEKGKDVELRCDPISGHTALYWYRQSLGQGLEFLIYFQGNSAPDKSGLPSDRFSAERTGGSVSTLTIQRTQQEDSAVYLCASTLVGGGRYEQYFGPGTRLTVT.

CDR3 sequence reads: CATSRDDSSYNEQFF. CDR3 bases: TGTGCCACCAGCAGAGACGACAGCTCCTACAATGAGCAGTTCTTC. The rearrangement uses TRBV15 and TRBJ2-1; weak D call: TRBD1 (5 bases). Trimming took 0 bases from V and 0 from J, leaving 6 bases between them. In germline, CDR1 is LNHNV, CDR2 YYDKDF (reference sequence). The CDR3 totals 15 residues.

This chain uses TRBV9 with TRBJ1-2; D remains ambiguous. Per the germline V gene, CDR1 is SGDLS and CDR2 is YYNGEE. There are 11 residues in the CDR3. The germline V and J ends were trimmed by 0 bases and 9 bases, with 6 bases remaining between them. The CDR3: CASSVGASYTF. The CDR3 DNA is TGTGCCAGCAGCGTAGGGGCTAGCTACACCTTC.

The chain employs TRBV24-1 and TRBJ2-2; a weak D match, TRBD1 (6 bases). The CDR3 is made up of 14 amino acids. The germline gives CDR1 KGHDR, CDR2 SFDVKD. V was pared by 6 bases and J by 1 base, with 8 bases between. The CDR3 DNA is TGTGCCACCAGTCCACAGGGGAACACCGGGGAGCTGTTTTTT. Amino acids: CATSPQGNTGELFF.

This chain uses TRBV30 with TRBJ2-1, with 9 bases lining up with TRBD2. This CDR3 has 18 amino acids. Germline CDR1 and CDR2: GTSNPN and SVGIG (reference sequence). The J segment lost 4 bases and the V segment lost 2 bases, leaving 15 bases of the junction unmatched. The CDR3 DNA follows: TGTGCCTGGAGTTCGCGGGTAGCGGGGGAAAAGGGGTACAATGAGCAGTTCTTC. This gives the protein CAWSSRVAGEKGYNEQFF.

The gene calls are TRBV24-1 and TRBJ1-5; D remains ambiguous. Trimming pared 4 bases from V and 3 bases from J, leaving 9 bases between. The CDR3 has 14 amino acids. Germline V lookup: CDR1 KGHDR, CDR2 SFDVKD. This chain's CDR3 is CATSDHRVNQPQHF. CDR3 bases: TGTGCCACCAGTGACCACAGAGTCAATCAGCCCCAGCATTTT.

The chain couples TRBV6-5 to TRBJ1-1; D gene unclear. V lost 6 bases and J lost 11, with 19 bases in between. CDR1 and CDR2 from the germline V gene are MNHEY and SVGAGI. This CDR3 contains 13 residues. Here the CDR3 reads CASSPALETGAFF. The CDR3 DNA follows: TGTGCCAGCAGCCCAGCCTTGGAGACGGGGGCTTTCTTT.

This clone appeared a single time. V is TRBV14 and J is TRBJ1-5, with 7 nucleotides matching TRBD1. The CDR3 is made up of 16 amino acids. V shed 0 bases, J shed 6 bases, and the junction held 8 bases outside the gene matches. Germline V gives CDR1 SGHDN, CDR2 FVKESK. The CDR3 bases are TGTGCCAGCAGCCAAGACCCCGACAGGGACGGTCAGCCCCAGCATTTT. Residues: CASSQDPDRDGQPQHF.

This chain uses TRBV19 with TRBJ1-3; TRBD1 is a possible D gene (6 bases). The CDR3 spans 13 residues. The V gene's germline CDR1 is LNHDA and CDR2 SQIVND (reference sequence). V lost 4 bases, J lost 3 bases, and 7 bases lay in between. The CDR3 here is CASSTTGGNTIYF. CDR3 DNA: TGTGCCAGTAGTACGACAGGTGGAAACACCATATATTTT.

The chain combines TRBV7-3 with TRBJ2-3, with TRBD2 matching over 9 bases. Trimming cost V 5 bases and J 1 base; bases outside gene matches: 7. Germline V gene lookup returns CDR1 SGHTA and CDR2 FQGTGA. CDR3 length equals 16 residues. CDR3 sequence reads: CASSQTIAGGTDTQYF. CDR3 bases: TGTGCCAGCAGCCAGACCATAGCGGGGGGCACAGATACGCAGTATTTT. The full variable domain, completed using reference TRBV7-3 and TRBJ2-3, is GAGVSQTPSNKVTEKGKYVELRCDPISGHTALYWYRQSLGQGPEFLIYFQGTGAADDSGLPNDRFFAVRPEGSVSTLKIQRTERGDSAVYLCASSQTIAGGTDTQYFGPGTRLTVL.

This clone was seen a handful of times. This chain uses TRBV12-5 with TRBJ1-1; D is possibly TRBD1 (5 bases). Germline V gene data show CDR1 as LGHNT and CDR2 as FRNRAP. CDR3 length: 14 amino acids. V lost 3 bases and J lost 2, with 10 bases in between. The CDR3 reads CASGFGGLNTEAFF. The CDR3 DNA sequence: TGTGCTAGTGGTTTCGGGGGGTTAAACACTGAAGCTTTCTTT.